Each of the 8 T cell receptor beta chains below was sequenced from the same sample in a study of blood T cells in healthy people across ages (dated by TCRdb to between 2015 and 2017). Libraries were prepared through 5' RACE. Sequencing was carried out with an Illumina HiSeq 2500. A second roughly 6 to 12 cycle PCR used a sample-barcoded 5' primer and a J-beta primer mix. The public reads were reanalyzed by TCRdb: fastp trimming at Q25, MiXCR alignment, in-frame beta chains only. Rows matching on CDR3 protein sequence are summarized as one entry with the most common DNA and genes. The sample includes more than 750,000 distinct CDR3 sequences, with 25% to 35% observed a single time. Jointly, the top ten make up roughly 10% of the sample. Another study also made use of these data, one on T cells of mothers and their children.

Sequenced: blood. These TCRs come from a woman aged 40 to 49 in good health.

This clonotype was observed a few times. The chain is built from TRBV24-1 and TRBJ1-6; D is unresolved. Trimming pared 9 bases from V and 0 bases from J, leaving 5 bases between. The CDR3 runs to 13 residues. The V gene's germline CDR1 is KGHDR and CDR2 SFDVKD. The CDR3 region has the DNA TGTGCCACCCAAAGCTCCTATAATTCACCCCTCCACTTT. Its translation is CATQSSYNSPLHF.

The chain uses TRBV12-3 or TRBV12-4 and TRBJ1-1, with D possibly being TRBD1 (5 bases). V was trimmed by 6 bases and J by 5 bases, leaving 13 bases between them. The CDR3 runs 13 residues. The CDR3 loop is CASRSGYDTEAFF. In DNA form, the CDR3 reads TGTGCCAGCAGGTCAGGGTACGATACTGAAGCTTTCTTT.

Notes on this clonotype: Given a much more abundant clone one base away, this may be a read error. This chain links TRBV15 with TRBJ2-1; 8 bases match TRBD1. V gave up 4 bases and J gave up 11 bases; unmatched junction bases: 13. Germline assignment: CDR1 LNHNV and CDR2 YYDKDF (reference sequence). CDR3 length equals 15 residues. In nucleotides, the CDR3 is TGTGCCACCAGCACCATGGGCAGGGGGCGTAATAAGCAGTTCTTC. It encodes CATSTMGRGRNKQFF.

The chain links TRBV18 to TRBJ2-7, with a possible D match to TRBD1 (6 bases). The CDR3 loop spans 15 amino acids. Germline CDR1 KGHSH, CDR2 LQKENI. The V end was cut by 2 bases, the J end by 3 bases, with 14 bases between. CDR3 DNA: TGTGCCAGCTCACCAAAGCCGGACAGAATCTACGAGCAGTACTTC. Encoded protein: CASSPKPDRIYEQYF.

The J gene is TRBJ2-5, the V gene TRBV6-4; the D gene is possibly TRBD2 (6 bases). Per the germline V gene, CDR1 is MRHNA and CDR2 is SNTAGT. V gave up 6 bases and J gave up 2 bases, with 16 bases separating them. The CDR3 sequence is 15 residues long. Written as DNA, the CDR3 is TGTGCCAGCAGCCCTCAAGCGGGTGATCAAGAGACCCAGTACTTC. Translation: CASSPQAGDQETQYF.

The CDR3 loop reads CASSLLTRGGYGYTF. Written as DNA, the CDR3 is TGTGCCAGCAGTTTACTTACCCGGGGAGGGTATGGCTACACCTTC. The chain combines TRBV28 with TRBJ1-2; no reliable D call. Germline V CDR1 and CDR2: MDHEN, SYDVKM. CDR3 length equals 15 residues. Trimming shortened V by 2 bases and J by 5 bases, and 15 bases separated the two germline ends.

The sample holds many counts of this clonotype. V and J are TRBV28 and TRBJ2-5, with 10 bases matching TRBD2. J lost 5 bases, V lost 5 bases, and 5 bases had no gene match. The V gene's germline CDR1 is MDHEN and CDR2 SYDVKM. The CDR3 extends over 14 amino acids. The CDR3 DNA is TGTGCCAGCAGTATTAGCGGGGGGACGGAGACCCAGTACTTC. It yields the protein CASSISGGTETQYF.

In its sample, this clonotype was seen once. This may be a read error, as it is one base from a much larger clone. The rearrangement uses TRBV5-1 and TRBJ2-7, with 8 bases aligning to TRBD1. The better agreement between TRBJ2-5 and the DNA end casts doubt on the J call. Germline CDR1 and CDR2: SGHRS and YFSETQ. CDR3 length: 14 amino acids. The CDR3 protein is CASSSYRGQETQYF. CDR3 bases: TGCGCCAGCAGCTCCTACAGGGGGCAAGAGACCCAGTACTTC.